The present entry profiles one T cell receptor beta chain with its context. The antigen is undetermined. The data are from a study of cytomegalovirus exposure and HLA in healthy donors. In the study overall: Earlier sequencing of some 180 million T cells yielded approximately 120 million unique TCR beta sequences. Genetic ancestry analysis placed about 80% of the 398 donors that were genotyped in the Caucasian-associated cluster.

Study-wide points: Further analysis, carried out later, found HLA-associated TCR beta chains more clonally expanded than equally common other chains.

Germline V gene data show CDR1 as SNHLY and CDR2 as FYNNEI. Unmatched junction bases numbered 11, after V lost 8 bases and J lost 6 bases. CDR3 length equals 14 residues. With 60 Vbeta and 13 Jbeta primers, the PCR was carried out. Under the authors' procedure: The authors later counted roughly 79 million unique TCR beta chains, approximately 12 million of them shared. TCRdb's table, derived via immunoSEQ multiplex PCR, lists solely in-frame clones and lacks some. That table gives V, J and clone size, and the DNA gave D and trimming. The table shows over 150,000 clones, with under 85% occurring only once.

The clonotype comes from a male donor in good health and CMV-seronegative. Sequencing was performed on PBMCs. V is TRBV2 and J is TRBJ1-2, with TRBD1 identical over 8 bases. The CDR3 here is CASVRAKGQDGYTF. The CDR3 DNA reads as TGTGCCAGCGTACGCGCCAAGGGACAGGATGGCTACACCTTC.